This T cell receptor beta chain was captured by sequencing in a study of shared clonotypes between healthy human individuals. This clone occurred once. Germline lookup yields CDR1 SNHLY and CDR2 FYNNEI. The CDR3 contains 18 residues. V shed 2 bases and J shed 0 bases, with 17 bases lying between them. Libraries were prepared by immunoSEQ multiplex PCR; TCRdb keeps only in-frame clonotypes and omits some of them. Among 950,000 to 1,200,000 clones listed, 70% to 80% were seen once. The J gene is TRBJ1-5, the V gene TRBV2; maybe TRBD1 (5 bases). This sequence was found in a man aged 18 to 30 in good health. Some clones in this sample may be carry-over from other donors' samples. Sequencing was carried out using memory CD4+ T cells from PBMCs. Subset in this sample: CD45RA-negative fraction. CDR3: CASSERRSTGYSNQPQHF. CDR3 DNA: TGTGCCAGCAGTGAACGGAGGAGTACAGGCTATAGCAATCAGCCCCAGCATTTT.